Given below is one T cell receptor beta chain in context. The sample originates from a study of blood T cell repertoires in COVID-19. Study-wide background: Spain, Italy and the United States supplied samples that represented acute and convalescent COVID-19. PBMCs, B-cell-depleted T cells, or T cells provided the cDNA or gDNA that made up the material.

Under the authors' procedure: Amplification with reference gene primers provided the estimates of nucleated cell counts. TCRdb's table, derived via immunoSEQ multiplex PCR, lists solely in-frame clones and lacks some. V and J calls and clone size are those listed in that table; D and trimming were worked out from the DNA. This table has tens of thousands of clones, 65% to 85% appearing once. J was trimmed by 4 bases and V by 4 bases; bases with no gene match: 6. This CDR3 has 15 residues. Germline assignment: CDR1 KGHDR and CDR2 SFDVKD. Sequencing used peripheral blood. The J gene is TRBJ1-5, the V gene TRBV24-1, with 7 bases matching TRBD1. The sequence derives from a man in his 60s with acute or convalescent COVID-19. Written as DNA, the CDR3 is TGTGCCACCAGTGAAGACAGGGTCGGAAATCAGCCCCAGCATTTT. The encoded protein is CATSEDRVGNQPQHF.